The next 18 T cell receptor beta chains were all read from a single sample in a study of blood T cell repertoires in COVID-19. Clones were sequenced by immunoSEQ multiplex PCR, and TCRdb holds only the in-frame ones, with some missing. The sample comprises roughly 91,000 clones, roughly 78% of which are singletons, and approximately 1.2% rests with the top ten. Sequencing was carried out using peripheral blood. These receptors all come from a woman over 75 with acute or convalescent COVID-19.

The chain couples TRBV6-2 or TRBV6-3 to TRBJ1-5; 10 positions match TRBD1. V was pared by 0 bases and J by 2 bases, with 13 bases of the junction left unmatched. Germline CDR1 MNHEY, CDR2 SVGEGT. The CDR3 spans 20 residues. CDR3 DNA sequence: TGTGCCAGCAGTTACTCCCTTGGACAGGGGGGCACCCGGGGCAATCAGCCCCAGCATTTT. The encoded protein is CASSYSLGQGGTRGNQPQHF.

This chain's CDR3 is CASSNQANTIYF. In DNA, the CDR3 is TGTGCCAGCAGTAACCAAGCAAACACCATATATTTT. V usage is TRBV28 and J usage is TRBJ1-3; D is undetermined. The CDR3 has 12 amino acids. CDR1 is MDHEN, CDR2 SYDVKM, per germline. V was trimmed by 5 bases and J by 6 bases, leaving 8 bases between them.

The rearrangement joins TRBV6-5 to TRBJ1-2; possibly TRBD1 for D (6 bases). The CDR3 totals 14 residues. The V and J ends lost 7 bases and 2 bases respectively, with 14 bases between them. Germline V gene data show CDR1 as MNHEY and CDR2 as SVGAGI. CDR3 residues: CASITGQLNYGYTF. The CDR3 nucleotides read TGTGCCAGCATTACTGGACAGCTAAACTATGGCTACACCTTC.

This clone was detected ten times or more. CDR3 in amino acids: CASSGPDRGANLIGNTIYF. For the CDR3, the DNA is TGTGCCAGCAGTGGCCCCGACAGGGGAGCTAATTTAATTGGAAACACCATATATTTT. This sequence joins TRBV6-1 and TRBJ1-3, with 8 bases lining up with TRBD1. The germline CDR1 and CDR2 sequences are MNHNS and SASEGT. CDR3 length: 19 amino acids. With V trimmed by 4 bases and J by 3 bases, 17 bases remained unmatched.

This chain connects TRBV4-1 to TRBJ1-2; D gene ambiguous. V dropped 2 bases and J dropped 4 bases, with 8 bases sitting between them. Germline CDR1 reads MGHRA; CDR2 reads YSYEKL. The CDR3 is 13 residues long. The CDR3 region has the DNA TGCGCCAGCAGCCAAACACCCTCCTATGGCTACACCTTC. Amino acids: CASSQTPSYGYTF.

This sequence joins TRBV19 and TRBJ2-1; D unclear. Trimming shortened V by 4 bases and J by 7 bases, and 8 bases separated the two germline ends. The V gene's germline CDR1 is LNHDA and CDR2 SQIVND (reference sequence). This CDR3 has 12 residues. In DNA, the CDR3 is TGTGCCAGTAGTACGGCCGGGAATGAGCAGTTCTTC. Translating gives CASSTAGNEQFF.

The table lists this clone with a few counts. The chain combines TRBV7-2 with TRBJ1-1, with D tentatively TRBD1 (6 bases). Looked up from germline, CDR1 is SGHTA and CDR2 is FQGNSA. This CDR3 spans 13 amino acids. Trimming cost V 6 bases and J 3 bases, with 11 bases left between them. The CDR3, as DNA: TGTGCCAGCAGATCGGGACAAGACACTGAAGCTTTCTTT. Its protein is CASRSGQDTEAFF.

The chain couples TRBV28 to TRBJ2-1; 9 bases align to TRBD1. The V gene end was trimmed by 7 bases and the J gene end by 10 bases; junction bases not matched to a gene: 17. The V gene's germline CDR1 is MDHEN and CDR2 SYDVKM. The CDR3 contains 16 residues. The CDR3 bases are TGTGCCAGCACAAGCTTGCCGGGACAGGGCAGGCGGGAGCAGTTCTTC. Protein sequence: CASTSLPGQGRREQFF. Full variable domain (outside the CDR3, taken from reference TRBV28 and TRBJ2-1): DVKVTQSSRYLVKRTGEKVFLECVQDMDHENMFWYRQDPGLGLRLIYFSYDVKMKEKGDIPEGYSVSREKKERFSLILESASTNQTSMYLCASTSLPGQGRREQFFGPGTRLTVL.

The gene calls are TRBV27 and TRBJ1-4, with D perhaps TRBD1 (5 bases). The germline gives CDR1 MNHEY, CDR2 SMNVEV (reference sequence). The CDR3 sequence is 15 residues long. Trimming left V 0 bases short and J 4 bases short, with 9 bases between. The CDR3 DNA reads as TGTGCCAGCAGTTTATCGAGACAGAATAATGAAAAACTGTTTTTT. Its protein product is CASSLSRQNNEKLFF.

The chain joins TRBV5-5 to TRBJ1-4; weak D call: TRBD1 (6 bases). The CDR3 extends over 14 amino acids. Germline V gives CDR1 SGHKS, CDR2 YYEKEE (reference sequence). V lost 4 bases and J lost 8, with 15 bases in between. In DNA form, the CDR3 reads TGTGCCAGCAGCCCTCGGGGTGGGGGCGAAAAACTGTTTTTT. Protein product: CASSPRGGGEKLFF.

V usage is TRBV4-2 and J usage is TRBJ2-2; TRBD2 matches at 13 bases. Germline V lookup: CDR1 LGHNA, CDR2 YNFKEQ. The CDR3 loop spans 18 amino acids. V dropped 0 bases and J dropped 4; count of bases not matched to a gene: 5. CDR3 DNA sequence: TGTGCCAGCAGCCAAGAACTAGCGGGGGGGCCGGGCACCGGGGAGCTGTTTTTT. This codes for CASSQELAGGPGTGELFF.

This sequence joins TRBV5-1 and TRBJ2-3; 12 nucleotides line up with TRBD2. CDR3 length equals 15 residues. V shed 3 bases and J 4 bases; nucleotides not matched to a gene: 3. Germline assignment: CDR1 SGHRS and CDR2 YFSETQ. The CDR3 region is CASSSLAGGPDTQYF. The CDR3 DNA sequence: TGCGCCAGCAGCTCCCTAGCGGGGGGGCCAGATACGCAGTATTTT.

CDR3 loop: CASRGQGAVFF. CDR3 sequence (DNA): TGTGCCAGCAGAGGACAGGGGGCGGTGTTCTTC. J is TRBJ2-1 and V is TRBV7-2; 11 bases are a match to TRBD1. V was clipped by 6 bases and J by 15 bases; unmatched bases: 4. Germline CDR1 and CDR2: SGHTA and FQGNSA. CDR3 length equals 11 residues.

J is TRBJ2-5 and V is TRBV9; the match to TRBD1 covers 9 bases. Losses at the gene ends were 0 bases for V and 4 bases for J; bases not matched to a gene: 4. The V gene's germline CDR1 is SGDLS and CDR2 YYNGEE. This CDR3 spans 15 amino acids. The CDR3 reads CASSVAGQGRETQYF. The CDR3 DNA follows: TGTGCCAGCAGCGTAGCGGGACAGGGTCGAGAGACCCAGTACTTC.

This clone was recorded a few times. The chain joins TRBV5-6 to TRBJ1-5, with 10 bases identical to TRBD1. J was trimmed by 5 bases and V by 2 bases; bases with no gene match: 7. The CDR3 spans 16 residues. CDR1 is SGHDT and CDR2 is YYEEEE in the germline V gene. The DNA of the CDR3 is TGTGCCAGCAGCTTTTTGACAGGGGGCGGCGATCAGCCCCAGCATTTT. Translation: CASSFLTGGGDQPQHF. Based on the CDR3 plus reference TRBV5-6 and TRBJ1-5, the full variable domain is DAGVTQSPTHLIKTRGQQVTLRCSPKSGHDTVSWYQQALGQGPQFIFQYYEEEERQRGNFPDRFSGHQFPNYSSELNVNALLLGDSALYLCASSFLTGGGDQPQHFGDGTRLSIL.

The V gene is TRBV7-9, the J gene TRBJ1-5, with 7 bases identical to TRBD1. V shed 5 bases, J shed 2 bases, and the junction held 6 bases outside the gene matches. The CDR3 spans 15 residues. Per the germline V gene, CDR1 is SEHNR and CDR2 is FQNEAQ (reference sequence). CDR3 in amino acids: CASSPEGGGNQPQHF. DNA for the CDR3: TGTGCCAGCAGCCCGGAAGGGGGCGGCAATCAGCCCCAGCATTTT. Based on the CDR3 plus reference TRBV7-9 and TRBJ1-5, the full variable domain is DTGVSQNPRHKITKRGQNVTFRCDPISEHNRLYWYRQTLGQGPEFLTYFQNEAQLEKSRLLSDRFSAERPKGSFSTLEIQRTEQGDSAMYLCASSPEGGGNQPQHFGDGTRLSIL.

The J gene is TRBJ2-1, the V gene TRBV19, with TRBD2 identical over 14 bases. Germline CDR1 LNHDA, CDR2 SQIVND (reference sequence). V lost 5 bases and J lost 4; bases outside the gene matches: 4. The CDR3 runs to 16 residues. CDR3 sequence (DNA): TGTGCCAGTAGTGCCGGGACTAGCGGGAGATACAATGAGCAGTTCTTC. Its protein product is CASSAGTSGRYNEQFF. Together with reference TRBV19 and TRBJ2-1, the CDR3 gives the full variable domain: DGGITQSPKYLFRKEGQNVTLSCEQNLNHDAMYWYRQDPGQGLRLIYYSQIVNDFQKGDIAEGYSVSREKKESFPLTVTSAQKNPTAFYLCASSAGTSGRYNEQFFGPGTRLTVL.

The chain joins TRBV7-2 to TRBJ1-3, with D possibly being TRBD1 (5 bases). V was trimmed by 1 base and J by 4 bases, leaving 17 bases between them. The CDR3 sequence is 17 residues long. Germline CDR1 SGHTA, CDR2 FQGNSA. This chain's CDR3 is CASSLGHRGGYGNTIYF. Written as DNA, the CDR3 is TGTGCCAGCAGCTTAGGGCATAGGGGAGGCTACGGAAACACCATATATTTT.